A single sample gave rise to the 25 T cell receptor beta chains below, sequenced in a study of T cell repertoires in cytomegalovirus infection. TCRdb reprocessed the reads via MiXCR and lists one record per CDR3 protein. The sample shows about 890,000 distinct CDR3 sequences, roughly 31% of them seen only once. These receptors' antigens are unknown. The specimen comprised cultured CD8+ T cells from PBMCs, sampled from culture after CMV antigen stimulation. The source of these receptors is a human donor in good health (CMV status not recorded). Some clones in this sample may be carry-over from other donors' samples.

Only a few counts were recorded for this clonotype. This chain links TRBV6-5 with TRBJ2-5, with TRBD2 matching 10 bases. Losses at the gene ends were 5 bases for V and 2 bases for J; bases not matched to a gene: 2. Germline loops: CDR1 MNHEY, CDR2 SVGAGI. The CDR3 runs 14 residues. CDR3 coding DNA: TGTGCCAGCAGTCGGACTAGCGGACAAGAGACCCAGTACTTC. It codes for CASSRTSGQETQYF.

Of note for this clonotype: Its ends do not fully match the called genes, so a read error is possible. The chain employs TRBV4-1 and TRBJ2-1; D call uncertain. Germline assignment: CDR1 MGHRA and CDR2 YSYEKL. The CDR3 sequence is 14 residues long. The CDR3 coding sequence is TGCGCCAACAGCCAAGGTCCCTCCAACAATGAGCAGTTCTTC. Its protein is CANSQGPSNNEQFF.

This clonotype appeared many times. This sequence joins TRBV27 and TRBJ2-7, with a tentative D call TRBD2 (6 bases). Trimming pared 3 bases from V and 3 bases from J, leaving 24 bases between. Germline V gives CDR1 MNHEY, CDR2 SMNVEV (reference sequence). There are 18 residues in the CDR3. This CDR3 is CASSLAFGGGMVFYEQYF. The DNA for the CDR3 is TGTGCCAGCAGTTTGGCGTTTGGGGGAGGCATGGTGTTCTACGAGCAGTACTTC.

The rearrangement uses TRBV28 and TRBJ2-2; unclear D gene. V lost 3 bases, J lost 4 bases, and 12 bases lay in between. Germline V gene sequence: CDR1 MDHEN, CDR2 SYDVKM. This CDR3 spans 15 amino acids. CDR3 bases: TGTGCCAGCAGTTTCATCAGGCTGATCACCGGGGAGCTGTTTTTT. It is translated as CASSFIRLITGELFF.

The V gene is TRBV12-3 or TRBV12-4, the J gene TRBJ2-1, with D maybe TRBD2 (5 bases). The CDR3 loop spans 14 amino acids. V was pared by 3 bases and J by 6 bases, with 12 bases between. DNA of the CDR3: TGTGCCAGCAGTTTCTTTTACCGGGGCAATGAGCAGTTCTTC. It codes for CASSFFYRGNEQFF.

The rearrangement links TRBV4-3 to TRBJ1-5; D is ambiguous. The CDR3 runs 15 residues. CDR1 and CDR2 from the germline V gene are LGHNA and YSLEER. Trimming removed 0 bases from V and 9 bases from J, with 15 bases in between. The CDR3 bases are TGCGCCAGCAGCCAAGAAATCGAAGGGCCATGGCCCCAGCATTTT. Amino acid sequence: CASSQEIEGPWPQHF.

The table lists this clonotype with a few counts. The chain combines TRBV7-9 with TRBJ2-7; D unresolved. Germline CDR1 reads SEHNR; CDR2 reads FQNEAQ (reference sequence). Trimming left V 2 bases short and J 5 bases short, with 7 bases between. The CDR3 has 12 residues. DNA for the CDR3: TGTGCCAGCAGCTTACTGGTCCACGAGCAGTACTTC. It translates to CASSLLVHEQYF.

This clonotype was seen a handful of times. This chain connects TRBV7-9 to TRBJ2-1; D is possibly TRBD1 or TRBD2 (6 bases each). V was cut by 5 bases and J by 4 bases, with 18 bases left in between. The germline gives CDR1 SEHNR, CDR2 FQNEAQ (reference sequence). This CDR3 is 16 amino acids long. CDR3 amino acids: CASSIMGGPPYNEQFF. CDR3 sequence (DNA): TGTGCCAGCAGCATAATGGGGGGCCCCCCATACAATGAGCAGTTCTTC.

This chain connects TRBV6-6 to TRBJ1-3; D is unresolved. The germline CDR1 and CDR2 sequences are MNHNY and SVGAGI (reference sequence). The CDR3 runs 15 residues. Deletions cut 7 bases from V and 0 bases from J, with 13 bases between. CDR3 DNA sequence: TGTGCCAGCATAGAGGACCGTTCCTCTGGAAACACCATATATTTT. Residues: CASIEDRSSGNTIYF.

V usage is TRBV9 and J usage is TRBJ2-1; D may be TRBD2 (7 bases). The V and J ends lost 9 bases and 3 bases respectively, with 19 bases between them. CDR1 and CDR2 (germline): SGDLS, YYNGEE. The CDR3 extends over 15 amino acids. The CDR3 region is CATGGGGPDYNEQFF. The CDR3 coding sequence is TGTGCCACGGGGGGCGGGGGACCCGACTACAATGAGCAGTTCTTC.

The gene calls are TRBV27 and TRBJ1-2; 8 bases match TRBD1. Trimming removed 6 bases from V and 5 bases from J; junction bases left unmatched: 8. Germline V gene lookup returns CDR1 MNHEY and CDR2 SMNVEV (reference sequence). CDR3 size: 14 residues. Here the CDR3 reads CASSQQGAWYGYTF. The DNA for the CDR3 is TGTGCCAGCAGCCAGCAGGGGGCTTGGTATGGCTACACCTTC.

This chain links TRBV7-6 with TRBJ2-2; D is possibly TRBD1 (5 bases). Per germline, CDR1 SGHVS and CDR2 FNYEAQ. This CDR3 region has 14 residues. V lost 5 bases and J 7 bases, leaving 14 bases between the germline ends. CDR3 sequence: CASSNSQGNGELFF. The CDR3 DNA follows: TGTGCCAGCAGCAATAGCCAGGGAAACGGGGAGCTGTTTTTT.

The CDR3 spells CASSTAGGNQPQHF. As DNA, the CDR3 is TGTGCCAGCAGCACCGCCGGGGGTAATCAGCCCCAGCATTTT. The gene calls are TRBV7-9 and TRBJ1-5; tentatively, D is TRBD1 (5 bases). V lost 5 bases, J lost 4 bases, and 12 bases lay in between. The V gene's germline CDR1 is SEHNR and CDR2 FQNEAQ (reference sequence). CDR3 size: 14 residues.

This clonotype is a singleton in its sample. This may be a read error, as it is one base from a much larger clone. J is TRBJ2-3 and V is TRBV7-2; D remains unclear. The germline CDR1 and CDR2 sequences are SGHTA and FQGNSA. The CDR3 has 12 amino acids. The CDR3: CVSTLAADTQYF. CDR3 DNA sequence: TGTGTCAGCACCTTAGCAGCAGATACGCAGTATTTT.

A few counts support this clonotype. The V gene is TRBV29-1, the J gene TRBJ1-1, with 9 bases lining up with TRBD1. V was clipped by 5 bases and J by 6 bases; unmatched bases: 7. CDR1 and CDR2 from the germline V gene are SQVTM and ANQGSEA. The CDR3 has 13 residues. CDR3 in amino acids: CSVRPGQGAEAFF. CDR3 sequence (DNA): TGCAGCGTTCGACCGGGACAGGGCGCTGAAGCTTTCTTT.

This clonotype was seen more than once but under ten times. The CDR3 sequence: CASRMRGAHNEQFF. The CDR3 coding sequence is TGTGCCAGCAGGATGAGGGGGGCCCACAATGAGCAGTTCTTC. This rearrangement joins TRBV7-6 to TRBJ2-1; D assignment may be TRBD1 or TRBD2 (6 bases each). Germline V gives CDR1 SGHVS, CDR2 FNYEAQ. This CDR3 is 14 amino acids long. Deletions cut 6 bases from V and 5 bases from J, with 14 bases between.

This clonotype was observed a few times. J is TRBJ2-2 and V is TRBV6-2 or TRBV6-3; D might be TRBD1 (5 bases). Trimming took 4 bases from V and 0 from J, leaving 9 bases between them. Looked up from germline, CDR1 is MNHEY and CDR2 is SVGEGT. This CDR3 has 15 residues. This chain's CDR3 is CASSWAGPNTGELFF. The CDR3 DNA follows: TGTGCCAGCAGTTGGGCAGGGCCGAACACCGGGGAGCTGTTTTTT.

The chain uses TRBV27 and TRBJ1-6, with 9 bases that match TRBD1. This CDR3 is built from 14 residues. Germline-derived CDR1 and CDR2 are MNHEY and SMNVEV (reference sequence). V trimming: 4 bases; J trimming: 9 bases; junction bases outside the gene matches: 4. CDR3: CASSSGTGTSPLHF. The CDR3 bases are TGTGCCAGCAGTTCAGGGACAGGGACTTCACCCCTCCACTTT.

This chain connects TRBV7-2 to TRBJ2-5, with D perhaps TRBD2 (5 bases). The CDR3 has 15 amino acids. From germline, CDR1 is SGHTA and CDR2 FQGNSA. Trimming stripped 3 bases from V and 5 bases from J, with 16 bases between. The CDR3 region has the DNA TGTGCCAGCAGCTTTCTGGACCTGGAGGAGGAGACCCAGTACTTC. Translation gives CASSFLDLEEETQYF.

This clonotype was seen at least ten times. This chain links TRBV7-2 with TRBJ2-1; D is ambiguous. CDR1 and CDR2 (germline): SGHTA, FQGNSA. The CDR3 runs 11 residues. Trimming left V 5 bases short and J 8 bases short, with 7 bases between. In DNA, the CDR3 is TGTGCCAGCAGCCCGTCTTATGAGCAGTTCTTC. Translating gives CASSPSYEQFF.

This clonotype was seen only a few times. This chain joins TRBV28 and TRBJ1-6; no reliable D call. Trimming removed 6 bases from V and 3 bases from J, with 18 bases in between. This CDR3 spans 17 amino acids. CDR1 is MDHEN and CDR2 is SYDVKM in the germline V gene. CDR3 sequence: CASRRVSNPFYNSPLHF. The CDR3, as DNA: TGTGCCAGCAGACGGGTCTCTAACCCTTTCTATAATTCACCCCTCCACTTT.

This clonotype was detected a few times. CDR3 residues: CASSMGTTYGYTF. The CDR3 coding sequence is TGTGCCAGCAGCATGGGCACCACCTATGGCTACACCTTC. The V and J genes are TRBV7-9 and TRBJ1-2; no firm D call. V lost 5 bases and J 4 bases, leaving 11 bases between the germline ends. The CDR3 is made up of 13 amino acids. Germline assignment: CDR1 SEHNR and CDR2 FQNEAQ (reference sequence).

Turning to this clonotype: A much larger clone lies one base from this, so it may be a read error. The chain has TRBV7-2 and TRBJ1-1, with D possibly TRBD1 on 5 matching bases. The length of the CDR3 is 17 residues. Germline assignment: CDR1 SGHTA and CDR2 FQGNSA. This CDR3 reads CANSFRGGVRVNTEAFF. CDR3 in DNA: TGTGCCAACAGCTTCCGGGGGGGGGTTCGCGTGAACACTGAAGCTTTCTTT.

This clonotype was seen a single time. J is TRBJ2-3 and V is TRBV6-1; 7 bases map to TRBD1. The CDR3 consists of 17 residues. Germline trimming cut 8 bases from V and 3 bases from J; bases unmatched to any gene: 17. Germline-derived CDR1 and CDR2 are MNHNS and SASEGT. The CDR3 DNA reads as TGTGCCAGCCCTCCCCCGGCAGGGGGTAAGGGTACAGATACGCAGTATTTT. This gives the protein CASPPPAGGKGTDTQYF.

This clonotype has a handful of counts. The chain recombines TRBV6-5 with TRBJ1-1; D gene uncertain. Germline V gene sequence: CDR1 MNHEY, CDR2 SVGAGI. The CDR3 has 14 residues. V was cut by 0 bases and J by 6 bases, with 11 bases left in between. The CDR3 protein is CASSYSGVQPEAFF. The CDR3 DNA is TGTGCCAGCAGTTACTCTGGGGTCCAACCTGAAGCTTTCTTT.